The 14 T cell receptor beta chains in this list originate from one sample, sequenced in a study of blood T cell repertoires in COVID-19. Generated by immunoSEQ multiplex PCR, the TCRdb table keeps only in-frame clones and is missing some. This table has roughly 200,000 clones, approximately 80% appearing once. The sample was peripheral blood. The receptors originated from a man aged 35 to 55 with acute or convalescent COVID-19.

The chain employs TRBV2 and TRBJ2-1, with TRBD2 as a possible D gene (5 bases). The CDR3 is 16 residues long. V dropped 8 bases and J dropped 4 bases, with 21 bases sitting between them. Germline assignment: CDR1 SNHLY and CDR2 FYNNEI. CDR3 loop: CASFSRGRDNYNEQFF. CDR3 in DNA: TGTGCCAGCTTCTCAAGAGGCCGGGATAATTACAATGAGCAGTTCTTC. Looking up the rest from reference TRBV2 and TRBJ2-1 gives the full variable domain: EPEVTQTPSHQVTQMGQEVILRCVPISNHLYFYWYRQILGQKVEFLVSFYNNEISEKSEIFDDQFSVERPDGSNFTLKIRSTKLEDSAMYFCASFSRGRDNYNEQFFGPGTRLTVL.

This clone was counted a single time. V and J are TRBV4-3 and TRBJ1-1; the D gene is possibly TRBD1 (5 bases). This CDR3 spans 16 amino acids. CDR1 is LGHNA and CDR2 is YSLEER in the germline V gene. V lost 0 bases to trimming and J lost 4 bases, with 15 bases between them. The CDR3 region has the DNA TGCGCCAGCAGCCAAGAATGGGGACCGGAGGGCACTGAAGCTTTCTTT. It translates to CASSQEWGPEGTEAFF.

V is TRBV7-2 and J is TRBJ2-7, with D possibly matching TRBD1 (6 bases). The V gene's germline CDR1 is SGHTA and CDR2 FQGNSA. V shed 4 bases and J shed 12 bases, with 13 bases lying between them. The CDR3 covers 11 residues. CDR3 sequence: CASSSTGIAYF. CDR3 sequence (DNA): TGTGCCAGCAGCTCCACAGGGATTGCGTACTTC.

The chain carries TRBV7-3 and TRBJ2-7, with 7 bases that match TRBD2. The germline V gene encodes CDR1 SGHTA and CDR2 FQGTGA. The CDR3 has 14 amino acids. The trim removed 2 bases at V and 5 bases at J, leaving 6 bases unmatched. CDR3: CASSLLAVSHEQYF. The CDR3 DNA follows: TGTGCCAGCAGCTTACTAGCGGTAAGCCACGAGCAGTACTTC. The full variable domain, in which reference TRBV7-3 and TRBJ2-7 provide the parts outside the CDR3, is GAGVSQTPSNKVTEKGKYVELRCDPISGHTALYWYRQSLGQGPEFLIYFQGTGAADDSGLPNDRFFAVRPEGSVSTLKIQRTERGDSAVYLCASSLLAVSHEQYFGPGTRLTVT.

The chain employs TRBV30 and TRBJ1-3; TRBD1 matches at 7 bases. The CDR3 contains 15 residues. The J segment lost 2 bases and the V segment lost 0 bases, leaving 4 bases of the junction unmatched. CDR1 GTSNPN and CDR2 SVGIG come from the germline V gene (reference sequence). DNA for the CDR3: TGTGCCTGGAGTGTTGGAACAGGGGCTGGAAACACCATATATTTT. This sequence encodes CAWSVGTGAGNTIYF.

The chain joins TRBV30 to TRBJ2-6, with 9 positions matching TRBD1. This CDR3 contains 19 residues. The J segment lost 1 base and the V segment lost 3 bases, leaving 13 bases of the junction unmatched. Germline CDR1 GTSNPN, CDR2 SVGIG (reference sequence). The CDR3 nucleotides read TGTGCCTGGAGGGCCTGGACAGGGGACTTTACTTCTGGGGCCAACGTCCTGACTTTC. This translates into CAWRAWTGDFTSGANVLTF.

The chain employs TRBV5-1 and TRBJ2-7; 9 bases map to TRBD1. V lost 3 bases, J lost 5 bases, and 9 bases stayed unmatched. The length of the CDR3 is 15 residues. Germline V gene data show CDR1 as SGHRS and CDR2 as YFSETQ. The DNA for the CDR3 is TGCGCCAGCAGCTCGACGGTACGACAGGGGGACGAGCAGTACTTC. Protein: CASSSTVRQGDEQYF.

The chain couples TRBV6-6 to TRBJ1-1; no firm D call. The CDR3 length is 12 residues. The V gene lost 5 bases and the J gene lost 4 bases, with 8 bases spanning the gap. CDR1 and CDR2 (germline): MNHNY, SVGAGI (reference sequence). Here the CDR3 reads CASSPTATEAFF. The DNA of the CDR3 is TGTGCCAGCAGTCCGACTGCCACTGAAGCTTTCTTT.

The CDR3 loop reads CASITGGYTDTQYF. The CDR3 DNA sequence: TGTGCCAGCATCACCGGGGGGTACACAGATACGCAGTATTTT. V and J are TRBV2 and TRBJ2-3; TRBD2 matches at 7 bases. Germline-derived CDR1 and CDR2 are SNHLY and FYNNEI. This CDR3 spans 14 amino acids. Trimming removed 7 bases from V and 2 bases from J; junction bases left unmatched: 6.

This chain joins TRBV4-2 and TRBJ2-1; 10 positions match TRBD2. The ends lost 4 bases at V and 7 bases at J; junction bases unmatched: 10. CDR3 length: 16 amino acids. Germline CDR1 reads LGHNA; CDR2 reads YNFKEQ. DNA of the CDR3: TGTGCCAGCAGCCTCGGCCTAGCGGGAGAGGGAAATGAGCAGTTCTTC. Encoded protein: CASSLGLAGEGNEQFF.

This clone was recorded only once. The chain uses TRBV6-5 and TRBJ1-2, with TRBD1 as a possible D gene (6 bases). This CDR3 has 13 amino acids. V lost 5 bases, J lost 6 bases, and 13 bases lay in between. CDR1 is MNHEY and CDR2 is SVGAGI in the germline V gene. CDR3 nucleotides: TGTGCCAGCAGTCCTAAGGGGGAAAATGGCTACACCTTC. It translates to CASSPKGENGYTF.

V is TRBV4-3 and J is TRBJ2-5, with 9 bases matching TRBD2. The length of the CDR3 is 14 residues. After removal of 1 base from V and 5 bases from J, the junction contained 2 bases not matched to a gene. Germline CDR1 is LGHNA and CDR2 is YSLEER. As DNA, the CDR3 is TGCGCCAGCAGCCAAGGGACTAGCGCGGAGACCCAGTACTTC. Its translation: CASSQGTSAETQYF.

This clone was recorded only once. This rearrangement joins TRBV9 to TRBJ2-7; 11 bases line up with TRBD2. Per the germline V gene, CDR1 is SGDLS and CDR2 is YYNGEE. The CDR3 totals 17 residues. The V and J ends lost 4 bases and 6 bases, in that order; junction bases with no gene match: 15. The CDR3 region has the DNA TGTGCCAGCAGCCCCGCCGGGACTAGCGGCCCAGGGGTCGAGCAGTACTTC. Its protein is CASSPAGTSGPGVEQYF. Combining the CDR3 with reference TRBV9 and TRBJ2-7 gives the whole variable domain DSGVTQTPKHLITATGQRVTLRCSPRSGDLSVYWYQQSLDQGLQFLIQYYNGEERAKGNILERFSAQQFPDLHSELNLSSLELGDSALYFCASSPAGTSGPGVEQYFGPGTRLTVT.

V is TRBV11-2 and J is TRBJ2-7, with TRBD2 identical over 7 bases. With V trimmed by 0 bases and J by 0 bases, 14 bases remained unmatched. Looked up from germline, CDR1 is SGHAT and CDR2 is FQNNGV. This CDR3 comprises 19 residues. Here the CDR3 reads CASSLDGDLGGSYSYEQYF. CDR3 coding DNA: TGTGCCAGCAGCTTAGATGGGGATCTAGGCGGGAGTTACTCCTACGAGCAGTACTTC. Supplemented by reference TRBV11-2 and TRBJ2-7, the full variable domain reads EAGVAQSPRYKIIEKRQSVAFWCNPISGHATLYWYQQILGQGPKLLIQFQNNGVVDDSQLPKDRFSAERLKGVDSTLKIQPAKLEDSAVYLCASSLDGDLGGSYSYEQYFGPGTRLTVT.